This T cell receptor (beta chain) came from a study of identical twins. V lost 5 bases and J lost 3; bases outside the gene matches: 7. This CDR3 is 14 amino acids long. The germline V gene encodes CDR1 DFQATT and CDR2 SNEGSKA (reference sequence). Whole-study findings and limits: Cross-sectional statistical analysis was relied on for the conclusions, without the same donors being followed.

This clonotype was found a few times. Its antigen remains unknown. A template switching step contributed a universal primer site, while unique molecular identifiers were present in the cDNA. TCRdb re-called the 5' RACE reads through MiXCR, storing one row per CDR3 protein. The data contain roughly 570,000 distinct CDR3 sequences, roughly 9.9% of them seen just once; the ten biggest clones take up roughly 3%. These data are also associated with another study on yellow fever vaccine responses in identical twins. According to that study: After vaccination, twins' T cell response reportedly seemed partly convergent, partly personalized.

The V and J genes are TRBV20-1 and TRBJ2-7, with 10 bases aligning to TRBD2. The clonotype originates from a woman aged 18-29 years in good health. Sequences were obtained from PBMCs. The CDR3 spells CSASSGRGFYEQYF. The DNA for the CDR3 is TGCAGTGCTTCCAGCGGGAGGGGATTCTACGAGCAGTACTTC.